This TCR beta chain appears in the sequencing data of a study of blood T cells in healthy people across ages. V lost 6 bases, J lost 8 bases, and 18 bases lay in between. Germline CDR1 is SGHTA and CDR2 is FQGNSA. This CDR3 contains 14 residues. Together with a sample-barcoded 5' primer, a J-beta primer mix was included in a second PCR lasting about 6 to 11 cycles. In TCRdb, the 5' RACE reads were re-called with MiXCR into one record per CDR3 protein. The sample has some 550,000 distinct CDR3 sequences, roughly 48% seen once. This clonotype was counted between two and nine times. The antigen is not known. Samples each yielded at least 6 micrograms of total RNA. General observations from the study: Possibly, changes in expanded clonotypes were confounded because donor CMV status was unknown. What prevented conclusive comparison of naive and antigen-experienced cells was that PBMCs were unsorted.

This chain joins TRBV7-2 and TRBJ2-3; D might be TRBD2 (5 bases). This TCR came from a man of 80 years or more in good health. The specimen sequenced was blood. CDR3 sequence: CASSSMEGLGTQYF. The CDR3 nucleotides read TGTGCCAGCAGTTCTATGGAAGGACTGGGTACGCAGTATTTT.